A selection of T cell receptor beta chains follows, all from one sample in a study of shared clonotypes between healthy human individuals. Assay used: immunoSEQ multiplex PCR; TCRdb lists only in-frame clones, some missing. Counted here are about 1,500,000 clones, around 97% occurring once; the ten biggest clones make up approximately 1.2%. The sequenced material came from naive CD4+ T cells sorted from blood. The receptors originated from a man aged 30 to 45 in good health. Both conserved end residues are part of each CDR3. The D gene is left open where the match is weak. Expanded clones get a size class; other rows say once, few or many, or leave the size out.

v_gene: TRBV10-1
abundance: -
d_gene: -
j_gene: TRBJ1-1
CDR3aa: CASMPKLNTEAFF
CDR3nt: TGCGCCAGCATGCCAAAATTGAACACTGAAGCTTTCTTT

v_gene: TRBV28
abundance: -
d_gene: TRBD2
j_gene: TRBJ2-5
CDR3aa: CASSVAGGPGETQYF
CDR3nt: TGTGCCAGCAGCGTAGCGGGAGGGCCGGGAGAGACCCAGTACTTC

v_gene: TRBV5-1
abundance: -
d_gene: TRBD2
j_gene: TRBJ2-5
CDR3aa: CASSLVGTRQETQYF
CDR3nt: TGCGCCAGCAGCTTGGTCGGGACTAGACAAGAGACCCAGTACTTC

v_gene: TRBV6-6
abundance: -
d_gene: -
j_gene: TRBJ2-1
CDR3aa: CASSPKRGDDNEQFF
CDR3nt: TGTGCCAGCAGTCCTAAGAGGGGGGACGACAATGAGCAGTTCTTC

v_gene: TRBV18
abundance: -
d_gene: TRBD1
j_gene: TRBJ2-7
CDR3aa: CASSPGTGGYGEQYF
CDR3nt: TGTGCCAGCTCACCCGGGACAGGGGGCTACGGAGAGCAGTACTTC

v_gene: TRBV2
abundance: once
d_gene: -
j_gene: TRBJ2-7
CDR3aa: CASSEWGATNSYEQYF
CDR3nt: TGTGCCAGCAGTGAATGGGGCGCCACAAACTCCTACGAGCAGTACTTC

v_gene: TRBV7-2
abundance: -
d_gene: -
j_gene: TRBJ1-3
CDR3aa: CASRRPGISSGNTIYF
CDR3nt: TGTGCCAGCAGAAGGCCCGGAATCTCGTCTGGAAACACCATATATTTT

v_gene: TRBV29-1
abundance: -
d_gene: -
j_gene: TRBJ1-1
CDR3aa: CSASRRGMAEAFF
CDR3nt: TGCAGCGCGTCTCGCCGGGGTATGGCTGAAGCTTTCTTT

v_gene: TRBV18
abundance: -
d_gene: -
j_gene: TRBJ2-3
CDR3aa: CASSPPVGGLLGTDTQYF
CDR3nt: TGTGCCAGCTCACCACCAGTCGGGGGACTCCTTGGGACAGATACGCAGTATTTT

v_gene: TRBV7-9
abundance: -
d_gene: -
j_gene: TRBJ1-4
CDR3aa: CASIPLRDEKLFF
CDR3nt: TGTGCCAGCATACCTCTGCGGGATGAAAAACTGTTTTTT

v_gene: TRBV6-1
abundance: -
d_gene: -
j_gene: TRBJ2-7
CDR3aa: CASSEAGGGISYEQYF
CDR3nt: TGTGCCAGCAGTGAAGCGGGTGGGGGGATTTCCTACGAGCAGTACTTC

v_gene: TRBV6-4
abundance: -
d_gene: TRBD2
j_gene: TRBJ2-2
CDR3aa: CASSDSYSGRAGELFF
CDR3nt: TGTGCCAGCAGTGACTCTTATTCCGGGAGGGCCGGGGAGCTGTTTTTT

v_gene: TRBV19
abundance: -
d_gene: -
j_gene: TRBJ2-7
CDR3aa: CASSTKGQGRGEQYF
CDR3nt: TGTGCCAGTAGTACCAAGGGGCAGGGGCGAGGGGAGCAGTACTTC

v_gene: TRBV27
abundance: -
d_gene: -
j_gene: TRBJ1-4
CDR3aa: CASSFTGFNEKLFF
CDR3nt: TGTGCCAGCAGCTTTACGGGGTTTAATGAAAAACTGTTTTTT

v_gene: TRBV2
abundance: -
d_gene: TRBD2
j_gene: TRBJ2-7
CDR3aa: CASRPGLDSYEQYF
CDR3nt: TGTGCCAGCAGGCCGGGACTAGACTCCTACGAGCAGTACTTC

v_gene: TRBV19
abundance: -
d_gene: TRBD1
j_gene: TRBJ2-7
CDR3aa: CASSPGQSYEQYF
CDR3nt: TGTGCCAGTAGTCCGGGACAGTCCTACGAGCAGTACTTC

v_gene: TRBV5-4
abundance: -
d_gene: -
j_gene: TRBJ2-1
CDR3aa: CASSLSRGNNNEQFF
CDR3nt: TGTGCCAGCAGCCTATCAAGGGGGAACAACAATGAGCAGTTCTTC

v_gene: TRBV25-1
abundance: -
d_gene: -
j_gene: TRBJ2-1
CDR3aa: CASSRANEQFF
CDR3nt: TGTGCCAGCAGTCGGGCGAATGAGCAGTTCTTC